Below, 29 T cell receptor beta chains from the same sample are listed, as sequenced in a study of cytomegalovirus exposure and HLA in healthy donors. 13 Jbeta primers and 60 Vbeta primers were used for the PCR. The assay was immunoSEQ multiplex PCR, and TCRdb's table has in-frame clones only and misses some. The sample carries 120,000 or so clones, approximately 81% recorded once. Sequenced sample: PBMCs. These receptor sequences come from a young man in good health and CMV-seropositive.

This CDR3 reads CASSPSRGGAYEQYF. The CDR3 region has the DNA TGTGCCAGCAGTCCCTCGCGTGGGGGGGCCTACGAGCAGTACTTC. The chain recombines TRBV6-6 with TRBJ2-5, with 7 bases matching TRBD2. The J call may be wrong; the DNA end is better matched by TRBJ2-7. The V gene's germline CDR1 is MNHNY and CDR2 SVGAGI (reference sequence). This CDR3 comprises 15 residues.

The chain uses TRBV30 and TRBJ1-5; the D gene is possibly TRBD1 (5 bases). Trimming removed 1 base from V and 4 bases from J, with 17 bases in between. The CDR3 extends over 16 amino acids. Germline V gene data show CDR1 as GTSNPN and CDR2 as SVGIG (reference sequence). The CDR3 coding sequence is TGTGCCTGGAGTGGAGTCTCCGGACACCTAAATCAGCCCCAGCATTTT. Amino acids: CAWSGVSGHLNQPQHF.

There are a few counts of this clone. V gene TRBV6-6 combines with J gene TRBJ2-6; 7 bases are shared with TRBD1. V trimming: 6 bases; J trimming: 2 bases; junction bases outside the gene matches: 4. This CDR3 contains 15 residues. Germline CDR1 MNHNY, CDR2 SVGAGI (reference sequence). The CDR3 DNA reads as TGTGCCAGCAGAGACAGGGTGGCTGGGGCCAACGTCCTGACTTTC. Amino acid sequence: CASRDRVAGANVLTF.

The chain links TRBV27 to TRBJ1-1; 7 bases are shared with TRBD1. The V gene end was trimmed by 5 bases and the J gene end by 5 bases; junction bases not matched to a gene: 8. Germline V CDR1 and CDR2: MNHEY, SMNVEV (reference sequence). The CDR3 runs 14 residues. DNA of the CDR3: TGTGCCAGCAGTCCTCAGGGGGGTCGGACTGAAGCTTTCTTT. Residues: CASSPQGGRTEAFF.

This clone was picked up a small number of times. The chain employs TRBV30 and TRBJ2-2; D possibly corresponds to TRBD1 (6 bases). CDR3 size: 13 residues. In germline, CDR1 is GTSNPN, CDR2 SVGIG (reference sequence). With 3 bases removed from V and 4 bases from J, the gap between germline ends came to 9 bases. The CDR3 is CAWRGALTGELFF. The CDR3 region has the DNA TGTGCCTGGAGGGGGGCCCTCACCGGGGAGCTGTTTTTT.

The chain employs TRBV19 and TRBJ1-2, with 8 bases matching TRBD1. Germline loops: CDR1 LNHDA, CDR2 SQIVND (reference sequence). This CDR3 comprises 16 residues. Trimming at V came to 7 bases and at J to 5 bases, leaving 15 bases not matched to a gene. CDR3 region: CASTDQSGTGGYGYTF. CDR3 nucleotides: TGTGCCAGTACCGACCAGTCCGGGACAGGAGGATATGGCTACACCTTC. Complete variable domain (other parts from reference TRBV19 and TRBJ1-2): DGGITQSPKYLFRKEGQNVTLSCEQNLNHDAMYWYRQDPGQGLRLIYYSQIVNDFQKGDIAEGYSVSREKKESFPLTVTSAQKNPTAFYLCASTDQSGTGGYGYTFGSGTRLTVV.

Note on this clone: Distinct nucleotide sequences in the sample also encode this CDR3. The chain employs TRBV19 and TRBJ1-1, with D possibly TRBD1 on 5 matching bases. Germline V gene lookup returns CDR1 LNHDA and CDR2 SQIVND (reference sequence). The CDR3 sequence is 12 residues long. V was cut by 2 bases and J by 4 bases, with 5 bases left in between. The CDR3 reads CASSIRGTEAFF. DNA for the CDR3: TGTGCCAGTAGTATAAGGGGCACTGAAGCTTTCTTT. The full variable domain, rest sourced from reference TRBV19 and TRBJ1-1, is DGGITQSPKYLFRKEGQNVTLSCEQNLNHDAMYWYRQDPGQGLRLIYYSQIVNDFQKGDIAEGYSVSREKKESFPLTVTSAQKNPTAFYLCASSIRGTEAFFGQGTRLTVV.

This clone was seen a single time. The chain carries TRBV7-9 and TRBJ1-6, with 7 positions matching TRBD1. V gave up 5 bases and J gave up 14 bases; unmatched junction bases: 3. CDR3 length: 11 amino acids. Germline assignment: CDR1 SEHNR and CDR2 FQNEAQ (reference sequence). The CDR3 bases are TGTGCCAGCAGCGCGCAGGGGGCCCTCCACTTT. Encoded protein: CASSAQGALHF.

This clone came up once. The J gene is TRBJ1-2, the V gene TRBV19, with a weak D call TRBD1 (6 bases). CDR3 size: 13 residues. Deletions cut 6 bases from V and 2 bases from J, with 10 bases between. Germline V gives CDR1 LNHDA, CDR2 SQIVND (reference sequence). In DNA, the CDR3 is TGTGCCAGTAGCGGGACATTCAACTATGGCTACACCTTC. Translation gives CASSGTFNYGYTF.

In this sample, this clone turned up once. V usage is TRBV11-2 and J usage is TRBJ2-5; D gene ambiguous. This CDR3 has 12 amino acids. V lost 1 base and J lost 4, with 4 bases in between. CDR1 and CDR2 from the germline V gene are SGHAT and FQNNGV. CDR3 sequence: CASSLGRETQYF. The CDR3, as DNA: TGTGCCAGCAGCTTAGGGAGAGAGACCCAGTACTTC.

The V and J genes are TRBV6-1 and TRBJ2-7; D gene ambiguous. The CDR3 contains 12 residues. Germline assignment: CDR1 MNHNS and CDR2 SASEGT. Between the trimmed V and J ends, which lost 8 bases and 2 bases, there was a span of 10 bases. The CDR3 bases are TGTGCCAGCCGGAGTACGCCCTACGAGCAGTACTTC. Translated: CASRSTPYEQYF.

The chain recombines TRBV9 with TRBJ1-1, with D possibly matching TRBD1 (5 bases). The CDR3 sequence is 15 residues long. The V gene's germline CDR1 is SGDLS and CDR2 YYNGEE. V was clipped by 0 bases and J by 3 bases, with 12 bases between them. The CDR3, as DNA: TGTGCCAGCAGCGTAGTGGGGGGTCGCGACACTGAAGCTTTCTTT. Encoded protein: CASSVVGGRDTEAFF.

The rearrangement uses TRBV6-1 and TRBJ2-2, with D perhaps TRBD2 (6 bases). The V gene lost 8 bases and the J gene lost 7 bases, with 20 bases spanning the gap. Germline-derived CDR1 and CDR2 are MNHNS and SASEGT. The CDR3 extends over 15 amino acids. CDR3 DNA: TGTGCCAGCCGGAGGGACCGGCGGAATGTCGGGGAGCTGTTTTTT. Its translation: CASRRDRRNVGELFF.

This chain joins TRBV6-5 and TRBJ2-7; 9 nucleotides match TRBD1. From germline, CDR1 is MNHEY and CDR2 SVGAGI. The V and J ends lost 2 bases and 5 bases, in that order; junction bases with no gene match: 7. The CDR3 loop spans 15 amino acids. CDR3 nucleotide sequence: TGTGCCAGCAGTTACACAGGGGGCTCGGCGGACGAGCAGTACTTC. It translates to CASSYTGGSADEQYF.

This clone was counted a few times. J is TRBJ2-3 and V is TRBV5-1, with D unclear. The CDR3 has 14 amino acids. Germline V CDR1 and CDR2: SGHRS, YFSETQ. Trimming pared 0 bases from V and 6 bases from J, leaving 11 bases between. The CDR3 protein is CASSLDTAWDTQYF. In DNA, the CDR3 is TGCGCCAGCAGCTTGGATACAGCCTGGGATACGCAGTATTTT.

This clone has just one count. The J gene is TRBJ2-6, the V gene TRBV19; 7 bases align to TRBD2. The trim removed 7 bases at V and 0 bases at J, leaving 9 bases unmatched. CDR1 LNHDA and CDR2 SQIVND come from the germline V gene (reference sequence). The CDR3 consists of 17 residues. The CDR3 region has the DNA TGTGCCAGTATTATGAGCGGGGAGATCTCTGGGGCCAACGTCCTGACTTTC. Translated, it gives CASIMSGEISGANVLTF.

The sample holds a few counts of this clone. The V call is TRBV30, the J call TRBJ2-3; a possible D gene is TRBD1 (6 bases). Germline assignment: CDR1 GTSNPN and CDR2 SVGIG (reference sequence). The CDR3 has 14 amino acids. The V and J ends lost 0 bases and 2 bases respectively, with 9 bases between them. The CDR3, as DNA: TGTGCCTGGAGTGTACAGGGCATCACAGATACGCAGTATTTT. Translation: CAWSVQGITDTQYF.

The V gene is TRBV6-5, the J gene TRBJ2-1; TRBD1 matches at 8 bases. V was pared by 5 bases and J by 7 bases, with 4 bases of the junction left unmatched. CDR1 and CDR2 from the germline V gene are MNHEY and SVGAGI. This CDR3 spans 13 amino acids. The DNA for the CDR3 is TGTGCCAGCAGTACGACAGGGGTGAATGAGCAGTTCTTC. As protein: CASSTTGVNEQFF.

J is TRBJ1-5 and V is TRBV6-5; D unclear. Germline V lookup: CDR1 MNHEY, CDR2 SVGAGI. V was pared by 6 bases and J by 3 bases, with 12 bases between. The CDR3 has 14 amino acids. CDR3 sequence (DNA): TGTGCCAGCAGACCGCCGGGTGACAATCAGCCCCAGCATTTT. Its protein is CASRPPGDNQPQHF.

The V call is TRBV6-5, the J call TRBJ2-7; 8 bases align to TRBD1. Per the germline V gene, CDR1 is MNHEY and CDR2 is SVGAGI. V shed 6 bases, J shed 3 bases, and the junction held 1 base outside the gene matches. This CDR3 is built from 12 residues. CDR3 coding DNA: TGTGCCAGCAGCACAGGGGGCTACGAGCAGTACTTC. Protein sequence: CASSTGGYEQYF.

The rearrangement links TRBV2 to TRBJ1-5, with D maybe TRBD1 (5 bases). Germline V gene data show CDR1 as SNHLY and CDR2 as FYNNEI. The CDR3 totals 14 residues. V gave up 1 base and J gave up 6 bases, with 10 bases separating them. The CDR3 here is CASSEDTGRQPQHF. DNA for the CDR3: TGTGCCAGCAGTGAAGATACAGGCCGTCAGCCCCAGCATTTT.

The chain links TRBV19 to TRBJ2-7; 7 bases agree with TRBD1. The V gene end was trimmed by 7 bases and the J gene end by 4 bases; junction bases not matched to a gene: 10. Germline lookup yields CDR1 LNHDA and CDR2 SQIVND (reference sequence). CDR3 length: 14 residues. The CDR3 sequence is CASTPRDRKYEQYF. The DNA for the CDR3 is TGTGCCAGTACCCCACGGGACAGAAAATACGAGCAGTACTTC.

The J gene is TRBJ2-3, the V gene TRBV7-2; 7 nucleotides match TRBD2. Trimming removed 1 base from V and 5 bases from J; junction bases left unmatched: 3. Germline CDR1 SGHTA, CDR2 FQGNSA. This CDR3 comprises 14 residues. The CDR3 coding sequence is TGTGCCAGCAGCTTAGAAGTAGCGGGAGATACGCAGTATTTT. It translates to CASSLEVAGDTQYF.

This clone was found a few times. This CDR3 is CAWRDRGLNYGYTF. The CDR3 DNA follows: TGTGCCTGGAGGGACAGGGGATTAAACTATGGCTACACCTTC. This sequence joins TRBV30 and TRBJ1-2; 9 nucleotides align to TRBD1. The V segment lost 3 bases and the J segment 2 bases; nucleotides outside the gene matches: 4. Looked up from germline, CDR1 is GTSNPN and CDR2 is SVGIG (reference sequence). This CDR3 has 14 amino acids. Full variable domain (rest looked up from reference TRBV30 and TRBJ1-2): SQTIHQWPATLVQPVGSPLSLECTVEGTSNPNLYWYRQAAGRGLQLLFYSVGIGQISSEVPQNLSASRPQDRQFILSSKKLLLSDSGFYLCAWRDRGLNYGYTFGSGTRLTVV.

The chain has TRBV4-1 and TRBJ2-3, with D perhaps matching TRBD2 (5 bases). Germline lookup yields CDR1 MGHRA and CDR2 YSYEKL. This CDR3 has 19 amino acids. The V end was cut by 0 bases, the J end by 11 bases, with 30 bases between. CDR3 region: CASSQEHLRTPKDEWRQYF. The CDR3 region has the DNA TGCGCCAGCAGCCAAGAACACCTCCGGACTCCCAAAGACGAATGGAGGCAGTATTTT.

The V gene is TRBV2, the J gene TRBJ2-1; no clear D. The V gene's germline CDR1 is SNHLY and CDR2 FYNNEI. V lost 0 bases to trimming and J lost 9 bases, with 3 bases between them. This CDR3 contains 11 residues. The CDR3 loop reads CASSEAIEQFF. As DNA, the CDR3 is TGTGCCAGCAGTGAAGCCATTGAGCAGTTCTTC.

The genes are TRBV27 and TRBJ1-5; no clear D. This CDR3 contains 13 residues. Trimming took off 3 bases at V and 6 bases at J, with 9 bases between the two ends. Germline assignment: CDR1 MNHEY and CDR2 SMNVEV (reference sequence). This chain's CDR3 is CASSFRAGQPQHF. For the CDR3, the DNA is TGTGCCAGCAGTTTCCGTGCGGGTCAGCCCCAGCATTTT.

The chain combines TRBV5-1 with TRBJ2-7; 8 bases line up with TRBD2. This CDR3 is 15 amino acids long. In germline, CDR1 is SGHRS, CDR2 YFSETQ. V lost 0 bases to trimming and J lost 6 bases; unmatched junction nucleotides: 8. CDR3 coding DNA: TGCGCCAGCAGCTTGGACCCGGGAGGGCCCATCGAGCAGTACTTC. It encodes CASSLDPGGPIEQYF.

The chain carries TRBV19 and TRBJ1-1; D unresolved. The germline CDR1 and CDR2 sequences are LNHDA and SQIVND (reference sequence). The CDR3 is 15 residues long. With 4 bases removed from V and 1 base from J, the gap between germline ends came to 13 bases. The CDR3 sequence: CASSNDPYRNTEAFF. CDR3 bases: TGTGCCAGTAGTAACGACCCCTACAGGAACACTGAAGCTTTCTTT.